The 22 T cell receptor beta chains in this list originate from one sample, sequenced in a study of T cells in localized non-small cell lung cancer. Clones were sequenced by immunoSEQ multiplex PCR, and TCRdb holds only the in-frame ones, with some missing. The table includes 30,000 to 35,000 clones, about 89% detected once. Here the sequenced sample was peripheral blood, taken before any cancer treatment. Receptor source: a female donor older than 55 with stage I lung adenocarcinoma.

In this sample, this clone turned up once. The chain links TRBV9 to TRBJ2-1, with 8 bases lining up with TRBD2. V was pared by 8 bases and J by 7 bases, with 8 bases of the junction left unmatched. The CDR3 is 13 residues long. CDR1 is SGDLS, CDR2 YYNGEE, per germline. The CDR3 nucleotides read TGTGCCAGTAGCAGCGGGAGTATGAATGAGCAGTTCTTC. Protein sequence: CASSSGSMNEQFF.

The chain recombines TRBV7-2 with TRBJ2-5; possibly TRBD2 for D (6 bases). Germline values: CDR1 SGHTA, CDR2 FQGNSA. This CDR3 has 13 amino acids. V gave up 4 bases and J gave up 10 bases, with 16 bases separating them. The DNA of the CDR3 is TGTGCCAGCAGCTCGACCGCTAGGAGGGACCAGTACTTC. This translates into CASSSTARRDQYF.

The V gene is TRBV6-6, the J gene TRBJ1-1, with TRBD1 matching 7 bases. Losses at the gene ends were 5 bases for V and 6 bases for J; bases not matched to a gene: 6. In germline, CDR1 is MNHNY, CDR2 SVGAGI (reference sequence). The CDR3 runs to 13 residues. CDR3 region: CASSLQGGAEAFF. CDR3 DNA sequence: TGTGCCAGCAGTCTCCAGGGGGGGGCTGAAGCTTTCTTT.

The V and J genes are TRBV7-2 and TRBJ2-7; TRBD2 matches at 8 bases. Germline-derived CDR1 and CDR2 are SGHTA and FQGNSA. J lost 3 bases, V lost 3 bases, and 4 bases had no gene match. The CDR3 sequence is 14 residues long. DNA for the CDR3: TGTGCCAGCAGCTTGGGACTAGATTACTACGAGCAGTACTTC. Amino acids: CASSLGLDYYEQYF.

This chain links TRBV7-2 with TRBJ1-1; TRBD1 is a possible D gene (5 bases). CDR3 size: 16 residues. V lost 1 base and J 0 bases, leaving 12 bases between the germline ends. In germline, CDR1 is SGHTA, CDR2 FQGNSA. DNA for the CDR3: TGTGCCAGCAGCTTAGGGGCAGGGCGGTTGAACACTGAAGCTTTCTTT. It is translated as CASSLGAGRLNTEAFF. The full variable domain, completed using reference TRBV7-2 and TRBJ1-1, is GAGVSQSPSNKVTEKGKDVELRCDPISGHTALYWYRQSLGQGLEFLIYFQGNSAPDKSGLPSDRFSAERTGGSVSTLTIQRTQQEDSAVYLCASSLGAGRLNTEAFFGQGTRLTVV.

The V gene is TRBV29-1, the J gene TRBJ2-3; 10 nucleotides match TRBD2. The germline gives CDR1 SQVTM, CDR2 ANQGSEA. The CDR3 covers 13 residues. The V and J ends lost 6 bases and 5 bases, in that order; junction bases with no gene match: 5. The CDR3 bases are TGCAGCGTCGCTAGCGGGAGTGTAGATACGCAGTATTTT. Translated, it gives CSVASGSVDTQYF.

The chain employs TRBV6-6 and TRBJ1-1; D not resolved. Germline values: CDR1 MNHNY, CDR2 SVGAGI (reference sequence). Trimming shortened V by 1 base and J by 3 bases, and 9 bases separated the two germline ends. The CDR3 runs 14 residues. CDR3 coding DNA: TGTGCCAGCAGTTACTTTGGTCAGGACACTGAAGCTTTCTTT. It encodes CASSYFGQDTEAFF.

The rearrangement links TRBV19 to TRBJ2-7, with D tentatively TRBD1 (6 bases). CDR1 is LNHDA, CDR2 SQIVND, per germline (reference sequence). Trimming pared 5 bases from V and 5 bases from J, leaving 13 bases between. CDR3 size: 13 residues. CDR3 in amino acids: CASSVRQADEQYF. The CDR3 DNA sequence: TGTGCCAGTAGTGTCCGACAGGCCGACGAGCAGTACTTC. The variable domain in full, with the rest retrieved from reference TRBV19 and TRBJ2-7, is DGGITQSPKYLFRKEGQNVTLSCEQNLNHDAMYWYRQDPGQGLRLIYYSQIVNDFQKGDIAEGYSVSREKKESFPLTVTSAQKNPTAFYLCASSVRQADEQYFGPGTRLTVT.

The chain combines TRBV7-9 with TRBJ2-5, with a possible D match to TRBD2 (6 bases). CDR1 is SEHNR and CDR2 is FQNEAQ in the germline V gene (reference sequence). Trimming pared 3 bases from V and 5 bases from J, leaving 19 bases between. CDR3 length equals 16 residues. CDR3 in amino acids: CASSLGTGTGEETQYF. The CDR3 DNA reads as TGTGCCAGCAGCTTGGGAACCGGGACTGGAGAGGAGACCCAGTACTTC.

The chain is built from TRBV6-6 and TRBJ1-1; a possible D gene is TRBD1 (6 bases). Trimming pared 0 bases from V and 4 bases from J, leaving 9 bases between. Germline CDR1 MNHNY, CDR2 SVGAGI (reference sequence). This CDR3 is built from 14 residues. DNA of the CDR3: TGTGCCAGCAGTTACTCGACAGGTCGCACTGAAGCTTTCTTT. Its protein product is CASSYSTGRTEAFF.

The CDR3 here is CASLDRKNIQYF. In DNA form, the CDR3 reads TGTGCCAGTTTGGACAGAAAAAACATTCAGTACTTC. This chain links TRBV19 with TRBJ2-4; possible D gene TRBD1, 6 bases. CDR1 is LNHDA, CDR2 SQIVND, per germline (reference sequence). The CDR3 loop spans 12 amino acids. V lost 8 bases, J lost 4 bases, and 9 bases lay in between.

The chain is built from TRBV25-1 and TRBJ2-7; D remains ambiguous. CDR1 is MGHDK and CDR2 is SYGVNS in the germline V gene. Trimming left V 3 bases short and J 4 bases short, with 7 bases between. The length of the CDR3 is 12 residues. In DNA, the CDR3 is TGTGCCAGCAGTGACGCAGAGTACGAGCAGTACTTC. It encodes CASSDAEYEQYF.

The gene calls are TRBV10-3 and TRBJ2-1, with a weak D call TRBD2 (6 bases). V was pared by 4 bases and J by 0 bases, with 13 bases between. The CDR3 loop spans 16 amino acids. Germline CDR1 ENHRY, CDR2 SYGVKD. CDR3 amino acids: CAISGTTTTSYNEQFF. Here the CDR3 DNA reads TGTGCCATCAGTGGGACTACTACAACCTCCTACAATGAGCAGTTCTTC.

The sample holds a few counts of this clone. The chain uses TRBV7-9 and TRBJ2-2; perhaps TRBD1 as D (5 bases). Germline CDR1 SEHNR, CDR2 FQNEAQ (reference sequence). Trimming removed 1 base from V and 5 bases from J, with 11 bases in between. CDR3 length: 15 amino acids. The CDR3 here is CASSLVGRVTGELFF. CDR3 sequence (DNA): TGTGCCAGCAGCTTAGTAGGCAGGGTTACCGGGGAGCTGTTTTTT.

The rearrangement uses TRBV7-9 and TRBJ2-1; no clear D gene. This CDR3 contains 16 residues. CDR1 is SEHNR, CDR2 FQNEAQ, per germline (reference sequence). V was shortened by 4 bases and J by 8 bases, with 21 bases between the two germline ends. CDR3 sequence: CASSSRTGLTSDEQFF. The DNA of the CDR3 is TGTGCCAGCAGCTCACGGACCGGGCTTACATCAGATGAGCAGTTCTTC. Drawing the rest from reference TRBV7-9 and TRBJ2-1, the complete variable domain is DTGVSQNPRHKITKRGQNVTFRCDPISEHNRLYWYRQTLGQGPEFLTYFQNEAQLEKSRLLSDRFSAERPKGSFSTLEIQRTEQGDSAMYLCASSSRTGLTSDEQFFGPGTRLTVL.

The chain combines TRBV5-1 with TRBJ1-2; D is unclear. Trimming cost V 4 bases and J 3 bases, with 10 bases left between them. The CDR3 length is 13 residues. CDR1 is SGHRS, CDR2 YFSETQ, per germline. CDR3 nucleotides: TGCGCCAGCAGCGTGGACGGAGACTATGGCTACACCTTC. This codes for CASSVDGDYGYTF.

V is TRBV14 and J is TRBJ2-1, with TRBD2 identical over 7 bases. J lost 0 bases, V lost 3 bases, and 5 bases had no gene match. The CDR3 consists of 16 residues. The germline gives CDR1 SGHDN, CDR2 FVKESK. CDR3 loop: CASSQASGYSYNEQFF. The CDR3 DNA sequence: TGTGCCAGCAGCCAGGCTAGCGGATACTCCTACAATGAGCAGTTCTTC.

CDR3 sequence (DNA): TGTGCCACCCGAAGTTCGGACTCCGGGGAGCTGTTTTTT. It is translated as CATRSSDSGELFF. This sequence joins TRBV19 and TRBJ2-2, with D perhaps matching TRBD2 (5 bases). CDR3 length equals 13 residues. Germline V gives CDR1 LNHDA, CDR2 SQIVND (reference sequence). Trimming pared 10 bases from V and 6 bases from J, leaving 15 bases between.

The rearrangement uses TRBV11-2 and TRBJ2-3; D is perhaps TRBD2 (5 bases). CDR1 is SGHAT, CDR2 FQNNGV, per germline. The CDR3 runs to 15 residues. V shed 0 bases and J shed 0 bases, with 7 bases lying between them. CDR3 in DNA: TGTGCCAGCAGCTTAGAGGGCGGGAGCACAGATACGCAGTATTTT. As protein: CASSLEGGSTDTQYF.

The V call is TRBV6-6, the J call TRBJ1-5, with D perhaps TRBD1 (5 bases). The CDR3 length is 14 residues. Germline CDR1 is MNHNY and CDR2 is SVGAGI (reference sequence). V shed 2 bases and J shed 6 bases, with 11 bases lying between them. The CDR3: CASSYRGLGQPQHF. CDR3 sequence (DNA): TGTGCCAGCAGTTACCGGGGGTTAGGTCAGCCCCAGCATTTT.

For the CDR3, the DNA is TGTGCCAGCAGCTTAAGACAGGGGGGCACAGATACGCAGTATTTT. Protein product: CASSLRQGGTDTQYF. The chain joins TRBV6-6 to TRBJ2-3; TRBD1 aligns across 9 bases. J gave up 1 base and V 6 bases, and 5 bases lay outside the gene matches. CDR1 and CDR2 from the germline V gene are MNHNY and SVGAGI (reference sequence). CDR3 length equals 15 residues.

This chain links TRBV19 with TRBJ1-3, with TRBD1 as a possible D gene (5 bases). Trimming took off 4 bases at V and 0 bases at J, with 10 bases between the two ends. This CDR3 has 15 residues. Germline V gene lookup returns CDR1 LNHDA and CDR2 SQIVND (reference sequence). CDR3 DNA: TGTGCCAGTAGTAAGTTGGGGACCTCTGGAAACACCATATATTTT. Translating it yields CASSKLGTSGNTIYF.